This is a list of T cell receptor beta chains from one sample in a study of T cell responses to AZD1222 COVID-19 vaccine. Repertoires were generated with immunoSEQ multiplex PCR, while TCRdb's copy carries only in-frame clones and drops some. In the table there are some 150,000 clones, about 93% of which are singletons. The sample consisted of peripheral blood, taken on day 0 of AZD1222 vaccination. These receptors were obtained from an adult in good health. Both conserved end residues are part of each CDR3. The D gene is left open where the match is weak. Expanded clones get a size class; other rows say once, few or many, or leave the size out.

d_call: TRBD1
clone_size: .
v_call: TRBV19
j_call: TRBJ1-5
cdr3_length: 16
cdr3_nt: TGTGCCAGTAGAGTAGCTGGACAGGGGGCGAATCAGCCCCAGCATTTT
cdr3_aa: CASRVAGQGANQPQHF

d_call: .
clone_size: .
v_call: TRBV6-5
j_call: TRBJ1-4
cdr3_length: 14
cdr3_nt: TGTGCCAGCAGTTATGGGAGGGGTAATGAAAAACTGTTTTTT
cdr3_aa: CASSYGRGNEKLFF

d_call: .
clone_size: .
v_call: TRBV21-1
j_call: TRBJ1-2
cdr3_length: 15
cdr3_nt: TGTGCCAGCAGCAAAGAGGGCTCCGACTCGAATGGCTACACCTTC
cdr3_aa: CASSKEGSDSNGYTF

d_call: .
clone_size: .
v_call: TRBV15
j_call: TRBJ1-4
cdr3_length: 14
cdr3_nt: TGTGCCACCAGCAGAACAGGGACGGATGAAAAACTGTTTTTT
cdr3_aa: CATSRTGTDEKLFF

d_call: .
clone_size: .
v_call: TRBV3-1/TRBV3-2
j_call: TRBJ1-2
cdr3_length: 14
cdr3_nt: TGTGCCAGCAGCCAAAGGGACACAACTCGAGGCTACACCTTC
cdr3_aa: CASSQRDTTRGYTF

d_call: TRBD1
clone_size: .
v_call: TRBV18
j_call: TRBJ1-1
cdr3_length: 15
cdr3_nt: TGTGCCAGCTCACCGTCGACAGGGGGAGTTACTGAAGCTTTCTTT
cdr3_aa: CASSPSTGGVTEAFF

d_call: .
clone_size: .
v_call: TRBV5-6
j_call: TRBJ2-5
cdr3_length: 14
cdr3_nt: TGTGCCAGCAGCTTACTGACGGATCTAGAGACCCAGTACTTC
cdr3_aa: CASSLLTDLETQYF

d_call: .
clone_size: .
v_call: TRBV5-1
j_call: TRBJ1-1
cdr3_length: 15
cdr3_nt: TGCGCCAGCAGCCGCGCGTTGTTTTTGAACACTGAAGCTTTCTTT
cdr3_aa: CASSRALFLNTEAFF

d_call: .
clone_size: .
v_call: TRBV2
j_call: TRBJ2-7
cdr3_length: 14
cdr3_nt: TGTGCCAGCAGTGATAGGGCAGGGAGGTACGAGCAGTACTTC
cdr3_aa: CASSDRAGRYEQYF

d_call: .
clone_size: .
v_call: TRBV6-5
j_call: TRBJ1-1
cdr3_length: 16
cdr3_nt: TGTGCCAGCAGTTACTCGGGCAGGGGTCAGGACACTGAAGCTTTCTTT
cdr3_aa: CASSYSGRGQDTEAFF

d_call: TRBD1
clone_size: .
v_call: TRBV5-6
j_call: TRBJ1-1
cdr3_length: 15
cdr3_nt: TGTGCCAGCAGCCCTAAGACAGGGGTGAACACTGAAGCTTTCTTT
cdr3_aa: CASSPKTGVNTEAFF

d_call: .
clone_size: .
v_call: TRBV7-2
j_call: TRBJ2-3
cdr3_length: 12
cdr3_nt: TGTGCCAGCAGCCCATCTACAGATACGCAGTATTTT
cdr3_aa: CASSPSTDTQYF

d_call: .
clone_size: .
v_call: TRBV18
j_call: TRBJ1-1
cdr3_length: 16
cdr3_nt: TGTGCCAGCTCACCGCAGCCCCGGGGGGCGGGCACTGAAGCTTTCTTT
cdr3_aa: CASSPQPRGAGTEAFF

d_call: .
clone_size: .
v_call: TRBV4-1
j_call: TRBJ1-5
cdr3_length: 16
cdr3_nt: TGCGCCAGCAGCCAAGATGTAGGGGTTGGCGATCAGCCCCAGCATTTT
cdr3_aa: CASSQDVGVGDQPQHF

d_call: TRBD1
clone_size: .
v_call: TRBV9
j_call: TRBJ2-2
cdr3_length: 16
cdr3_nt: TGTGCCAGCAGCCCCTGGACAGGGGGCAACACCGGGGAGCTGTTTTTT
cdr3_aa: CASSPWTGGNTGELFF

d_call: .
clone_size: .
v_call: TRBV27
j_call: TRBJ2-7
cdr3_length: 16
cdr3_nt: TGTGCCAGCAGTGCCTTTTATTCAGGTTCGCCCGACGAGCAGTACTTC
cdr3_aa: CASSAFYSGSPDEQYF

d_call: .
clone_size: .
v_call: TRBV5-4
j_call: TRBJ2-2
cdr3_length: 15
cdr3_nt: TGTGCCAGCAGCTTGTGGTCTGATTGGGGCGGGGAGCTGTTTTTT
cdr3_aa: CASSLWSDWGGELFF

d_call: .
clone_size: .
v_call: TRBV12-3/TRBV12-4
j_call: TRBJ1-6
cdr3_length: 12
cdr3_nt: TGTGCCAGCAGTTGGGGAGTAGAAACCCTCCACTTT
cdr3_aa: CASSWGVETLHF

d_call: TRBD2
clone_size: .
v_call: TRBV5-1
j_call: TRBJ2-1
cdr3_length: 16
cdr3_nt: TGCGCCAGCAGCTCCCGGGGACTAGCGAACCACAATGAGCAGTTCTTC
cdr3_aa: CASSSRGLANHNEQFF

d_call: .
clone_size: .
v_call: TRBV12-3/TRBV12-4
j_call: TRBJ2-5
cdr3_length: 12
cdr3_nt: TGTGCCAGCAGTTTAGCTGCGGGGACCCAGTACTTC
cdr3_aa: CASSLAAGTQYF

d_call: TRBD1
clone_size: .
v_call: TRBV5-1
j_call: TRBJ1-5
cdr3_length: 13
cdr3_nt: TGCGCCAGCAGCAACGGGACAGGGTTGCCCCAGCATTTT
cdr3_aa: CASSNGTGLPQHF

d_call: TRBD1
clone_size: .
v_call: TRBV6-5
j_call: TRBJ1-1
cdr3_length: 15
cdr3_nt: TGTGCCAGCAGCCCAACGGGACAGTTGAACACTGAAGCTTTCTTT
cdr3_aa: CASSPTGQLNTEAFF

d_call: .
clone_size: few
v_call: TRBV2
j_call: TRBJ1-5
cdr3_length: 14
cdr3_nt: TGTGCCAGCAGTGAGTATTTGAGCAATCAGCCCCAGCATTTT
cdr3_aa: CASSEYLSNQPQHF

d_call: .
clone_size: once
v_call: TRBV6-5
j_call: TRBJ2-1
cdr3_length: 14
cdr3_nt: TGTGCCAGCAGTTATAAGGACACTTACAATGAGCAGTTCTTC
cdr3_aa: CASSYKDTYNEQFF

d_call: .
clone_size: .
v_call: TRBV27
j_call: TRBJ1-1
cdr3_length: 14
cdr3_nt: TGTGCCAGCAGCTCCCTCGCGGGGAACACTGAAGCTTTCTTT
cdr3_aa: CASSSLAGNTEAFF

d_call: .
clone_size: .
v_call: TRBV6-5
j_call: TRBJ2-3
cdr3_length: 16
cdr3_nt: TGTGCCAGCAGTTACGGGGACAATTCTGCCACAGATACGCAGTATTTT
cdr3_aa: CASSYGDNSATDTQYF

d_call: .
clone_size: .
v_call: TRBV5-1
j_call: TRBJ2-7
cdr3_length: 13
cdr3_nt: TGCGCCAGCAGCTTGGAGGGACGATATGAGCAGTACTTC
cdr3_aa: CASSLEGRYEQYF

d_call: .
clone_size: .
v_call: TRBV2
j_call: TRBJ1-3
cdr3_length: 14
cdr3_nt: TGTGCCAGTCGAGCGCCGGGCTCTGGAAACACCATATATTTT
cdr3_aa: CASRAPGSGNTIYF

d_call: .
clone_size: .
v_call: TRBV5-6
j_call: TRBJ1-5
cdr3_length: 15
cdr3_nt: TGTGCCAGCAGCTTGGCAGGGATTAGCAATCAGCCCCAGCATTTT
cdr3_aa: CASSLAGISNQPQHF

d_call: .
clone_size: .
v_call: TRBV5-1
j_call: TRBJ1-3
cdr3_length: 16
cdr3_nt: TGCGCCAGCAGCCCTAGGGCAGAGAGCTCTGGAAACACCATATATTTT
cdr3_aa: CASSPRAESSGNTIYF

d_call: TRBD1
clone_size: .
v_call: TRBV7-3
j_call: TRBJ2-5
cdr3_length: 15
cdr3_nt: TGTGCCAGCAGCTTCCGGACAGGGGCGTTGGAGACCCAGTACTTC
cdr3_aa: CASSFRTGALETQYF

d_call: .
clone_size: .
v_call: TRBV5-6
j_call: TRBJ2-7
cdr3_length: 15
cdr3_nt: TGTGCCAGCAGCGGGGGAGAGGTCCGGACCTACGAGCAGTACTTC
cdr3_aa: CASSGGEVRTYEQYF

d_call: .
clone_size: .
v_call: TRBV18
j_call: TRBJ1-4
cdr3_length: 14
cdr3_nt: TGTGCCAGCTCATCCAGGGTGGCAGATGAAAAACTGTTTTTT
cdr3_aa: CASSSRVADEKLFF

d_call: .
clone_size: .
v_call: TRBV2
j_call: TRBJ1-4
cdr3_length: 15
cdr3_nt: TGTGCCAGCAGAAACAGGGCCCCAACTAATGAAAAACTGTTTTTT
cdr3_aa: CASRNRAPTNEKLFF

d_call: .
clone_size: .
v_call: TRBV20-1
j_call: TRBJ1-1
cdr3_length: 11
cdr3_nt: TGCAGTGCTAGATGGAACACTGAAGCTTTCTTT
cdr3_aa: CSARWNTEAFF

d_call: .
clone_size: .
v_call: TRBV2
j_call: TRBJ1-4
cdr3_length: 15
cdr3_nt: TGTGCCAGCAGTGAAAGGGCAGCAACTAATGAAAAACTGTTTTTT
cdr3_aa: CASSERAATNEKLFF

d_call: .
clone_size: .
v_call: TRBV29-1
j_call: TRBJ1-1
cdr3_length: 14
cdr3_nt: TGCAGCTCCGAACGGGGGGCGCGGGGCACTGAAGCTTTCTTT
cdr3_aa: CSSERGARGTEAFF

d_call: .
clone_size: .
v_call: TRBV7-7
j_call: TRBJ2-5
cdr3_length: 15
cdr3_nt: TGTGCTAGCAGCTTAGGGGCGGGACGGCAAGAGACCCAGTACTTC
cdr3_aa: CASSLGAGRQETQYF

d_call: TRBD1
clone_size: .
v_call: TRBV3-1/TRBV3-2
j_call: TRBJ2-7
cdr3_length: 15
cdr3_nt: TGTGCCAGCAGCCCGCGGTCAGGGGGAACCTACGAGCAGTACTTC
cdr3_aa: CASSPRSGGTYEQYF

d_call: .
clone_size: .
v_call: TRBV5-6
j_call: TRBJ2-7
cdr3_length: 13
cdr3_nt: TGTGCCAGCAGCCGCACTAGTTTCTACGAGCAGTACTTC
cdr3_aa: CASSRTSFYEQYF